Listed below are T cell receptor beta chains from one sample, sequenced in a study of cytomegalovirus exposure and HLA in healthy donors. TCRdb's copy holds only in-frame clones and misses some; the assay was immunoSEQ multiplex PCR. The table shows some 90,000 clones, with 95% to 97% occurring only once. Sequencing used PBMCs. The receptors originated from a man younger than 35 in good health and CMV-seronegative. The CDR3 runs from the conserved cysteine through the conserved F or W. Fields, in order: D gene, J gene, V gene, CDR3 DNA, CDR3 protein. The D gene is left open where the match is weak.

D gene: TRBD1; J gene: TRBJ2-7; V gene: TRBV6-1; CDR3 DNA: TGTGCCAGCGGGGAGTTCCCTGGGGGACAGGGAGAGCAGTACTTC; CDR3 protein: CASGEFPGGQGEQYF
D gene: TRBD1; J gene: TRBJ1-5; V gene: TRBV28; CDR3 DNA: TGTGCCAGCTTTCAATGGACAGGGGGAAATCAGCCCCAGCATTTT; CDR3 protein: CASFQWTGGNQPQHF
D gene: TRBD1; J gene: TRBJ2-3; V gene: TRBV30; CDR3 DNA: TGTGCCTGGAGTGTTTTTTCGGGGACAGGGTCCCCCATAAGCACAGATACGCAGTATTTT; CDR3 protein: CAWSVFSGTGSPISTDTQYF
D gene: TRBD2; J gene: TRBJ2-7; V gene: TRBV7-2; CDR3 DNA: TGTGCCAGCAGCTTTGGGAGGGGAGGCTCCTACGAGCAGTACTTC; CDR3 protein: CASSFGRGGSYEQYF
D gene: -; J gene: TRBJ2-7; V gene: TRBV5-1; CDR3 DNA: TGCGCCAGCTTTTCGGACAGCACCTACGAGCAGTACTTC; CDR3 protein: CASFSDSTYEQYF
D gene: -; J gene: TRBJ1-2; V gene: TRBV2; CDR3 DNA: TGTGCCAGCAGAACCGGGTCCTATGGCTACACCTTC; CDR3 protein: CASRTGSYGYTF
D gene: -; J gene: TRBJ1-4; V gene: TRBV4-1; CDR3 DNA: TGCGCCAGCAGCCAAGTGGGGCCCACTTGGGGGGGAAAAGAAAAACTGTTTTTT; CDR3 protein: CASSQVGPTWGGKEKLFF
D gene: TRBD1; J gene: TRBJ1-1; V gene: TRBV7-9; CDR3 DNA: TGTGCCAGCAGCTTGCGGACAGGGAGGAACACTGAAGCTTTCTTT; CDR3 protein: CASSLRTGRNTEAFF
D gene: TRBD2; J gene: TRBJ2-7; V gene: TRBV28; CDR3 DNA: TGTGCCAGCGGGACTAGCGCCGGTCGTAACGAGCAGTACTTC; CDR3 protein: CASGTSAGRNEQYF
D gene: TRBD2; J gene: TRBJ2-2; V gene: TRBV5-6; CDR3 DNA: TGTGCCAGCAGCTCCGGACTAGCGGGGAACACCGGGGAGCTGTTTTTT; CDR3 protein: CASSSGLAGNTGELFF